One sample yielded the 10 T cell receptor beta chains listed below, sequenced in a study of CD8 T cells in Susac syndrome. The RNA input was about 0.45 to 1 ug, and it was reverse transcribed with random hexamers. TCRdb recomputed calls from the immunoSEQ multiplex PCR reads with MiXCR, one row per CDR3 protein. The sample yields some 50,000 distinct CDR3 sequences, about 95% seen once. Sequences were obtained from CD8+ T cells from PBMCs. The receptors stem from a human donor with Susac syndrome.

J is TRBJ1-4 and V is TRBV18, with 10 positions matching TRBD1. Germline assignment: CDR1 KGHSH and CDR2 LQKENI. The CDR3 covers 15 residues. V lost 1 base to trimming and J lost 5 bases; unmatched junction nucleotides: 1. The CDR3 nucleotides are TGTGCCAGCTCACCACGGACAGGGGGGAATGAAAAACTGTTTTTT. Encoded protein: CASSPRTGGNEKLFF. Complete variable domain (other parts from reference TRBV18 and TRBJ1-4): NAGVMQNPRHLVRRRGQEARLRCSPMKGHSHVYWYRQLPEEGLKFMVYLQKENIIDESGMPKERFSAEFPKEGPSILRIQQVVRGDSAAYFCASSPRTGGNEKLFFGSGTQLSVL.

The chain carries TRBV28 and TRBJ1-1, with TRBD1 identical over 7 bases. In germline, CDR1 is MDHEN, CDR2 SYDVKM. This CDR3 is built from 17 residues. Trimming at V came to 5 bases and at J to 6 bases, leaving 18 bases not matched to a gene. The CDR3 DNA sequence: TGTGCCAGCAGTCCTCTTCTGACCCAAGGACAGGAGTCTGAAGCTTTCTTT. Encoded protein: CASSPLLTQGQESEAFF.

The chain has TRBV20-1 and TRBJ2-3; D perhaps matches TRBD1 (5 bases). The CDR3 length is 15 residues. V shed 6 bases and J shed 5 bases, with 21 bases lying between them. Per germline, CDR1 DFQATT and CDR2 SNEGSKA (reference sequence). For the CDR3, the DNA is TGCAGTGCGCAGGCGTGGGCAGGGATGTTAGATACGCAGTATTTT. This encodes CSAQAWAGMLDTQYF.

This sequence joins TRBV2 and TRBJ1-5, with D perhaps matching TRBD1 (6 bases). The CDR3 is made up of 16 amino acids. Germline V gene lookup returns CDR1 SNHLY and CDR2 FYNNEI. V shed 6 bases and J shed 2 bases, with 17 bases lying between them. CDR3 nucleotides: TGTGCCAGCAGCAGCCTAGGGGGAAGTGGCAATCAGCCCCAGCATTTT. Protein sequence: CASSSLGGSGNQPQHF.

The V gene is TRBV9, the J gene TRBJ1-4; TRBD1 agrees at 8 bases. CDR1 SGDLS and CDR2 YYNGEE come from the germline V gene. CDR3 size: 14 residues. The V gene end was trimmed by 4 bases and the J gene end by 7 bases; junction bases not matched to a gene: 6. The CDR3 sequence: CASSLGQGLEKLFF. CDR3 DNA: TGTGCCAGCAGCCTAGGACAGGGCCTTGAAAAACTGTTTTTT.

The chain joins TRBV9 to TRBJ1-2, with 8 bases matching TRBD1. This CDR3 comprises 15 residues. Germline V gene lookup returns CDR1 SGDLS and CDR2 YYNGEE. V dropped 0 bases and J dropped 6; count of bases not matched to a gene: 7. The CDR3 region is CASSVDPGQEHGYTF. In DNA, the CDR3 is TGTGCCAGCAGCGTAGACCCGGGACAGGAACATGGCTACACCTTC. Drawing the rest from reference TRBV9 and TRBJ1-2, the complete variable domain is DSGVTQTPKHLITATGQRVTLRCSPRSGDLSVYWYQQSLDQGLQFLIQYYNGEERAKGNILERFSAQQFPDLHSELNLSSLELGDSALYFCASSVDPGQEHGYTFGSGTRLTVV.

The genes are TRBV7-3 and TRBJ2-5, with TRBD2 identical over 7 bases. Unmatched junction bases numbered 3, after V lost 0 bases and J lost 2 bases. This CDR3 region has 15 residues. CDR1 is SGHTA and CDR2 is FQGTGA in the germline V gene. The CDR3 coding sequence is TGTGCCAGCAGCTTAACGGGGGGGGTACAAGAGACCCAGTACTTC. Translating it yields CASSLTGGVQETQYF.

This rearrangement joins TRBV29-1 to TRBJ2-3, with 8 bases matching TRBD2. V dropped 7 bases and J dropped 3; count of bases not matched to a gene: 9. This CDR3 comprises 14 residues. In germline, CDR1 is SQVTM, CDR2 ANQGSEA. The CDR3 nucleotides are TGCAGCGCCCCGGGGGGGGGCTCTACAGATACGCAGTATTTT. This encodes CSAPGGGSTDTQYF.

CDR3 loop: CASSSGQGYGYTF. In nucleotides, the CDR3 is TGTGCCAGCAGTAGCGGACAGGGCTATGGCTACACCTTC. The chain recombines TRBV6-5 with TRBJ1-2, with 8 bases that match TRBD1. Germline-derived CDR1 and CDR2 are MNHEY and SVGAGI. The CDR3 contains 13 residues. Losses at the gene ends were 5 bases for V and 4 bases for J; bases not matched to a gene: 3.

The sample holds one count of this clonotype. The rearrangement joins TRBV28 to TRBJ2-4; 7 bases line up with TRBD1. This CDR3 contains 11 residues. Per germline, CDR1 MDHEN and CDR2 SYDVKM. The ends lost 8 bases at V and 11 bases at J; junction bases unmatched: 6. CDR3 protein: CASHRGGVQYF. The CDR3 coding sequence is TGTGCCAGCCATAGAGGGGGCGTTCAGTACTTC. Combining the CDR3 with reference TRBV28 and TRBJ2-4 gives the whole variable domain DVKVTQSSRYLVKRTGEKVFLECVQDMDHENMFWYRQDPGLGLRLIYFSYDVKMKEKGDIPEGYSVSREKKERFSLILESASTNQTSMYLCASHRGGVQYFGAGTRLSVL.